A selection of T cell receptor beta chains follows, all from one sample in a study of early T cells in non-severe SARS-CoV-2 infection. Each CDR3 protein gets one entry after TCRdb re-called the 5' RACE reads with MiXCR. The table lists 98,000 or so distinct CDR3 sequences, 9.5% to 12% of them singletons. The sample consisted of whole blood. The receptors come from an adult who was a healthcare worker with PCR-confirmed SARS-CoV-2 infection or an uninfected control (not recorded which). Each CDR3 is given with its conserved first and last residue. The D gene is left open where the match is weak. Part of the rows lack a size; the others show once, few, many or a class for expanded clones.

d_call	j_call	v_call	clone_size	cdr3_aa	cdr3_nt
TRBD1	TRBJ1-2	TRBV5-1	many	CASSLGGQGDYGYTF	TGCGCCAGCAGCTTGGGCGGACAGGGAGACTATGGCTACACCTTC
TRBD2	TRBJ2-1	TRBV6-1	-	CASSEAPGLAGALFF	TGTGCCAGCAGTGAAGCACCGGGACTAGCGGGGGCACTGTTCTTC
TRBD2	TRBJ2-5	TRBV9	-	CASSVEGTRQETQYF	TGTGCCAGCAGCGTAGAGGGGACTAGGCAAGAGACCCAGTACTTC
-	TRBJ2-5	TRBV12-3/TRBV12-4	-	CASSEEREYQETQYF	TGTGCCAGCAGTGAAGAGAGGGAGTACCAAGAGACCCAGTACTTC
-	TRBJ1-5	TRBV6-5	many	CASSQQGNQPQHF	TGTGCCAGCAGTCAACAGGGAAATCAGCCCCAGCATTTT
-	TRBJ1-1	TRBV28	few	CASRGRTLTEAFF	TGTGCCAGCAGAGGGAGGACCCTCACTGAAGCTTTCTTT
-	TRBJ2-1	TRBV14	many	CASSHVTYEQFF	TGTGCCAGCAGCCATGTGACGTATGAGCAGTTCTTC
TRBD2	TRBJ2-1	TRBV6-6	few	CASSYPERGGQFHEQFF	TGTGCCAGCAGTTACCCCGAGCGGGGGGGCCAGTTCCATGAGCAGTTCTTC
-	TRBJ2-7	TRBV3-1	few	CASSAGVYEQYF	TGTGCCAGCAGCGCCGGTGTTTACGAGCAGTACTTC
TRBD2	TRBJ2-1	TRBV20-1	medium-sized	CSAVRPSGRALEQFF	TGCAGTGCCGTACGTCCTAGCGGGAGGGCCCTCGAACAGTTCTTC
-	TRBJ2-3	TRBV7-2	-	CASSPNGVDTQYF	TGTGCCAGCAGCCCCAACGGGGTAGATACGCAGTATTTT
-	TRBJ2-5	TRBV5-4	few	CASSLSSDKTQYF	TGTGCCAGCAGCTTGTCTAGCGACAAGACCCAGTACTTC
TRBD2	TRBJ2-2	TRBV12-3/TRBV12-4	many	CASSPVGLVASSGELFF	TGTGCCAGCAGTCCGGTGGGACTAGTTGCGTCCTCTGGGGAGCTGTTTTTT
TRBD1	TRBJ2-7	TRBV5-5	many	CASSMGQRESYEQYF	TGTGCCAGCAGCATGGGACAGAGAGAATCCTACGAGCAGTACTTC
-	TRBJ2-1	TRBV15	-	CATSSRDSDFNEQFF	TGTGCCACCAGCAGCCGGGACTCGGATTTTAATGAGCAGTTCTTC
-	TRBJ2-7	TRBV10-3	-	CAIGQAYEQYF	TGTGCCATCGGCCAGGCCTACGAGCAGTACTTC
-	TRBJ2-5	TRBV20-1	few	CSARGNQETQYF	TGCAGTGCTAGGGGGAATCAAGAGACCCAGTACTTC
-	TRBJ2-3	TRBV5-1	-	CASSLDATDTQYF	TGCGCCAGCAGCTTGGATGCCACAGATACGCAGTATTTT
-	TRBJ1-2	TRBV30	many	CAWSVRGTGRGYGYTF	TGTGCCTGGAGTGTAAGGGGGACCGGGAGAGGCTATGGCTACACCTTC
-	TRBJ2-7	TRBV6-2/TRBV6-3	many	CASTQGPLAYEQYF	TGTGCCAGCACCCAGGGGCCGTTAGCCTACGAGCAGTACTTC
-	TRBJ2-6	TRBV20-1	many	CSAHRPPGVLTF	TGCAGTGCACATAGACCTCCCGGTGTCCTGACTTTC
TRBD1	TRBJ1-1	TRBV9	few	CASSKTGGSTEAFF	TGTGCCAGCAGCAAGACAGGGGGTAGTACTGAAGCTTTCTTT
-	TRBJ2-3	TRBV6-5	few	CASSYKDGTDTQYF	TGTGCCAGCAGTTATAAAGACGGCACAGATACGCAGTATTTT
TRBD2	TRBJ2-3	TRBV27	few	CASSLLAGISTDTQYF	TGTGCCAGCAGCCTACTAGCGGGAATTAGCACAGATACGCAGTATTTT
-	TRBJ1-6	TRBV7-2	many	CASSFSNSPLHF	TGTGCCAGCAGCTTTTCCAATTCACCCCTCCACTTT
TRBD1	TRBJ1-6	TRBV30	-	CAWSGGQGTPLHF	TGTGCCTGGAGTGGGGGACAGGGGACACCCCTCCACTTT